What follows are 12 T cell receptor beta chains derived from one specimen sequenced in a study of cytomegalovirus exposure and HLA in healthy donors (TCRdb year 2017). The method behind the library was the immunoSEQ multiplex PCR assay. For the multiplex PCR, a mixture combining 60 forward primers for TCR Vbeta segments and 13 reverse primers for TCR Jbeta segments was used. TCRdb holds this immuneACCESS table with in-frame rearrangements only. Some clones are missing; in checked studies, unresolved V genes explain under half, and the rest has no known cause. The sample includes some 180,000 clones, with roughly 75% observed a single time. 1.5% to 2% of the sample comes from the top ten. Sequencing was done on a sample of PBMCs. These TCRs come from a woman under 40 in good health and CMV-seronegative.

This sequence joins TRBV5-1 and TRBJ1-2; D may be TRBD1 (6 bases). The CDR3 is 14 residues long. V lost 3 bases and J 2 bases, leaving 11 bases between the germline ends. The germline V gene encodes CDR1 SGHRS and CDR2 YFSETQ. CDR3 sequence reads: CASSSTGQNYGYTF. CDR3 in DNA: TGCGCCAGCAGCTCGACAGGACAGAACTATGGCTACACCTTC.

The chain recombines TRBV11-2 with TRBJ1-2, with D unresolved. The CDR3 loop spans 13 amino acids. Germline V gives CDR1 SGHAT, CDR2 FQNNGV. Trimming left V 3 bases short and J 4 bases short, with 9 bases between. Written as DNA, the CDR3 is TGTGCCAGCAGCTTTACAGATGGCTATGGCTACACCTTC. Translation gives CASSFTDGYGYTF.

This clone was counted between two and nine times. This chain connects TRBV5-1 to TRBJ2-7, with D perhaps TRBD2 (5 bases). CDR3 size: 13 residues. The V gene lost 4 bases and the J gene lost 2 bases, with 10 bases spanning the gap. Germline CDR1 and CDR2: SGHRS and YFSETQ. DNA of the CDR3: TGCGCCAGCAGCCCCGGGGTAACCTACGAGCAGTACTTC. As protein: CASSPGVTYEQYF. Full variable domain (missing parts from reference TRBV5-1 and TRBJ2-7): KAGVTQTPRYLIKTRGQQVTLSCSPISGHRSVSWYQQTPGQGLQFLFEYFSETQRNKGNFPGRFSGRQFSNSRSEMNVSTLELGDSALYLCASSPGVTYEQYFGPGTRLTVT.

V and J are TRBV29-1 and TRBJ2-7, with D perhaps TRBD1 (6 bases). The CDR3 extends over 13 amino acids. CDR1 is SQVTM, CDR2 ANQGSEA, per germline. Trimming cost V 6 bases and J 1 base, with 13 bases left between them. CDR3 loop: CSVDEQGSYEQYF. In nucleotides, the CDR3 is TGCAGCGTGGACGAACAGGGTTCCTACGAGCAGTACTTC.

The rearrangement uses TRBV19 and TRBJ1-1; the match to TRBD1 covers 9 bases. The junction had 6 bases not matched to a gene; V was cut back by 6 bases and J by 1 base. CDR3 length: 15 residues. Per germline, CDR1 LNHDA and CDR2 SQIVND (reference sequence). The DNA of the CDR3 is TGTGCCAGTAGGGTACAGGGGGCGGAGAACACTGAAGCTTTCTTT. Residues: CASRVQGAENTEAFF.

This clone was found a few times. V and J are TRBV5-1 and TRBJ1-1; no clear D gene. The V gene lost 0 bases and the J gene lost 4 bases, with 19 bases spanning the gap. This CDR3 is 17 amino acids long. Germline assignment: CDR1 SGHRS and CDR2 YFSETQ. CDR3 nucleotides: TGCGCCAGCAGCTTGGGGTCCTTGGGAGGGTCGGGCACTGAAGCTTTCTTT. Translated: CASSLGSLGGSGTEAFF.

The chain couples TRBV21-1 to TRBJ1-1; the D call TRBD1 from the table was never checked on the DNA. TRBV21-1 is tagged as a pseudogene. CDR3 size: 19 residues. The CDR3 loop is CASSKGDRGHANGHTEAFF. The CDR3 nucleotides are TGTGCCAGCAGCAAAGGGGACAGGGGGCATGCCAATGGGCACACTGAAGCTTTCTTT.

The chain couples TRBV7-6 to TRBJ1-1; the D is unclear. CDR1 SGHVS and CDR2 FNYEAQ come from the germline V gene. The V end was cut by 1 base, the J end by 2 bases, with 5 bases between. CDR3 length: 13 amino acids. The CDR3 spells CASSLVTNTEAFF. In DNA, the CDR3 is TGTGCCAGCAGCTTAGTGACAAACACTGAAGCTTTCTTT.

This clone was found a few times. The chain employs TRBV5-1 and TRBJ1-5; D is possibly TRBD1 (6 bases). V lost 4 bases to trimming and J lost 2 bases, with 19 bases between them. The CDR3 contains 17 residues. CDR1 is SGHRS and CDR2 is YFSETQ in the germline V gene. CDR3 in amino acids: CASSLTNNRERNQPQHF. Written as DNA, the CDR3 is TGCGCCAGCAGCCTGACGAATAACAGGGAACGCAATCAGCCCCAGCATTTT.

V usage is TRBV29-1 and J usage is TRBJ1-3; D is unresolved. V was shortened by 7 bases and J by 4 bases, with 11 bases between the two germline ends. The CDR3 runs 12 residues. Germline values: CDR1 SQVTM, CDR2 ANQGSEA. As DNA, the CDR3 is TGCAGCGCAGGTTACGTGGGAAACACCATATATTTT. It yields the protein CSAGYVGNTIYF.

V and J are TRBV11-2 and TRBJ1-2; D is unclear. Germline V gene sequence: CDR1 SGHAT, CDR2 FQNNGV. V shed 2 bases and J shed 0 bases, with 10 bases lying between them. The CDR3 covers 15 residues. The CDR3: CASSLRSPPNYGYTF. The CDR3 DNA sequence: TGTGCCAGCAGCTTAAGGAGTCCACCTAACTATGGCTACACCTTC.

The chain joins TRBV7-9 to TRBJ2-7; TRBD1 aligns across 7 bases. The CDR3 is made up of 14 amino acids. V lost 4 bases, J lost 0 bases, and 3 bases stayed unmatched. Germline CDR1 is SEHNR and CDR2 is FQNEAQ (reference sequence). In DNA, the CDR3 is TGTGCCAGCAGCTCAACAGGGGTCTCCTACGAGCAGTACTTC. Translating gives CASSSTGVSYEQYF. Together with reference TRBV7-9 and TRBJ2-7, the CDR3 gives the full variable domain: DTGVSQNPRHKITKRGQNVTFRCDPISEHNRLYWYRQTLGQGPEFLTYFQNEAQLEKSRLLSDRFSAERPKGSFSTLEIQRTEQGDSAMYLCASSSTGVSYEQYFGPGTRLTVT.